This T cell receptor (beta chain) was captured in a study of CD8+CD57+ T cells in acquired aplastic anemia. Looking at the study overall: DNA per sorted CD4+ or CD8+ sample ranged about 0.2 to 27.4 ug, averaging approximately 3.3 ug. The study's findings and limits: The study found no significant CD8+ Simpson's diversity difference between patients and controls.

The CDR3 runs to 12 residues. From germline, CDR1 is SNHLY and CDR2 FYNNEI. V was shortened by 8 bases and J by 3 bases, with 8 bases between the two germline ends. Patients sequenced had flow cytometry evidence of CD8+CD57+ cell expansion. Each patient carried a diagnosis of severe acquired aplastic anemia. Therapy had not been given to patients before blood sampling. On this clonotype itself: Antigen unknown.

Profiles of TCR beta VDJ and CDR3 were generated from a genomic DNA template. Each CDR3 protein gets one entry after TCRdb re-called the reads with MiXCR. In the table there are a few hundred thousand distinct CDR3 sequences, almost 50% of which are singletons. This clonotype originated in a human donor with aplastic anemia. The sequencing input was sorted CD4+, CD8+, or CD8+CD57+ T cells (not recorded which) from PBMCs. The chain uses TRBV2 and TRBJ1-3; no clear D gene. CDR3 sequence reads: CASSSDGNTIYF. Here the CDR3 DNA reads TGTGCCAGCTCGTCTGATGGAAACACCATATATTTT. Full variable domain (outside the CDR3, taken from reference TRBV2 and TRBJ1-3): EPEVTQTPSHQVTQMGQEVILRCVPISNHLYFYWYRQILGQKVEFLVSFYNNEISEKSEIFDDQFSVERPDGSNFTLKIRSTKLEDSAMYFCASSSDGNTIYFGEGSWLTVV.